Sequencing of this T cell receptor (beta chain) was carried out in a study of T cell repertoires in cytomegalovirus infection. Study-level information: In the study, CMV epitopes included recently identified HLA-C-restricted and well-studied HLA-B-restricted ones.

With respect to this clonotype: Antigen: not known.

In TCRdb, the reads were re-called with MiXCR into one record per CDR3 protein. Of around 360,000 distinct CDR3 sequences detected, 34% appear once; the ten largest clones hold around an eighth. Germline CDR1 reads MDHEN; CDR2 reads SYDVKM. J was trimmed by 6 bases and V by 2 bases; bases with no gene match: 5. The CDR3 loop spans 16 amino acids. The genes are TRBV28 and TRBJ2-3; 13 nucleotides agree with TRBD2. Sequenced material: cultured PBMCs, taken from culture after CMV antigen stimulation. The TCR comes from a human donor in good health (CMV status not recorded). Some clones in this sample may be carry-over from other donors' samples. Here the CDR3 reads CASSLPGTSGMDTQYF. The DNA for the CDR3 is TGTGCCAGCAGTTTACCAGGGACTAGCGGGATGGATACGCAGTATTTT. The complete variable domain, with remaining parts taken from reference TRBV28 and TRBJ2-3, reads DVKVTQSSRYLVKRTGEKVFLECVQDMDHENMFWYRQDPGLGLRLIYFSYDVKMKEKGDIPEGYSVSREKKERFSLILESASTNQTSMYLCASSLPGTSGMDTQYFGPGTRLTVL.